This T cell receptor delta chain originates from a study of gamma-delta T cells after stem cell transplantation (TCRdb year 2016). Libraries were built with RT-PCR. The data were produced on an Illumina MiSeq. TCRdb recomputed clones from the public reads with CATT; identical DNA rows were then combined. Here the sample has some 1,300 delta-chain clones; around a sixth occur a single time. Around 27% of the sample lies in the top ten. This clone was counted a few times. What this receptor recognizes is not known. Base qualities are not recorded, but no much larger clone differs from it by a single base. Taken from the germline V gene, the CDR1 and CDR2 loops are GEAIGNYY and EKD. Reading from cysteine to phenylalanine, the CDR3 counts 21 amino acids. The retained sequence is limited to the CDR3, 63 bases, with the frame set at the first base. The V and J ends are trimmed by 4 bases and 0 bases, leaving 32 bases between them.

Input material: gamma-delta T cells. Recombination joined TRDV2 with TRDJ1, with TRDD3 perhaps the D gene, on 5 matching bases. This TCR was sampled from a human donor. It is not recorded whose cells these are; they may come from a transplant donor. This receptor carries the CDR3 CACEPLSRGMGHGPYTDKLIF. The sequenced DNA is TGTGCCTGTGAACCCTTATCTAGGGGAATGGGCCATGGTCCGTACACCGATAAACTCATCTTT.